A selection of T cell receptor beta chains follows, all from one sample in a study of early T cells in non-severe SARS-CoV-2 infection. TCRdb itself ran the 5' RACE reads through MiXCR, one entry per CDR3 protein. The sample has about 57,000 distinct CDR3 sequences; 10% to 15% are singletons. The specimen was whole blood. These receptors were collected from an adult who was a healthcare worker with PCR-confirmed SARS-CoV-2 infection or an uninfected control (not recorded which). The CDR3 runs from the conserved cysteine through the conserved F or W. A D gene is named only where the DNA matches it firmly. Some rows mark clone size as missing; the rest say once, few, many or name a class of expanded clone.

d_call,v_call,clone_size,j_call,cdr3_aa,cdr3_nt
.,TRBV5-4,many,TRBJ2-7,CASSLEGGSYEQYF,TGTGCCAGCAGCTTGGAGGGGGGATCCTACGAGCAGTACTTC
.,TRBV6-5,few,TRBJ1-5,CASGRGYNQPQHF,TGTGCCAGCGGTCGCGGTTACAATCAGCCCCAGCATTTT
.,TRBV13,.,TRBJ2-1,CASSPRAGDYNEQFF,TGTGCCAGCAGCCCCCGGGCAGGCGACTACAATGAGCAGTTCTTC
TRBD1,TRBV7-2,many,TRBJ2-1,CASTLRTGSYNEQFF,TGTGCCAGCACCCTAAGGACAGGCTCCTACAATGAGCAGTTCTTC
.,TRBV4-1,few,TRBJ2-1,CASSLRGFDEQFF,TGCGCCAGCAGCCTGAGAGGGTTCGATGAGCAGTTCTTC
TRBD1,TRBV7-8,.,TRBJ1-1,CASSLDRGTTEAFF,TGTGCCAGCAGCTTGGACAGGGGGACCACTGAAGCTTTCTTT
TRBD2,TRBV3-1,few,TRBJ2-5,CASSLPGGQETQYF,TGTGCCAGCAGCCTTCCGGGGGGCCAAGAGACCCAGTACTTC
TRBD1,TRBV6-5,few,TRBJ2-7,CASSYSSGTGGSYEQYF,TGTGCCAGCAGTTACTCCTCCGGGACAGGGGGCTCCTACGAGCAGTACTTC
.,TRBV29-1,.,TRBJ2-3,CSVVGGRGTDAQYF,TGCAGCGTTGTTGGGGGCCGGGGCACAGATGCGCAGTATTTT
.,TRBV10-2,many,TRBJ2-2,CASSGRGAGELFF,TGCGCCAGCAGTGGCAGGGGTGCCGGGGAGCTGTTTTTT
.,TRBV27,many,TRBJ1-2,CASMGLYGYTF,TGTGCCAGCATGGGGTTGTATGGCTACACCTTC
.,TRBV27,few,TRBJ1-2,CASSLSWTDYGYTF,TGTGCCAGCAGTTTATCGTGGACGGACTATGGCTACACCTTC
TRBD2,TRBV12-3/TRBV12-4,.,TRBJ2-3,CASSLDRGGTDTQYF,TGTGCCAGCAGTTTAGACCGGGGGGGCACAGATACGCAGTATTTT
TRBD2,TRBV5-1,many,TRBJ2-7,CASSPGLAGGSYEQYF,TGCGCCAGCAGCCCGGGACTAGCGGGGGGCTCCTACGAGCAGTACTTC
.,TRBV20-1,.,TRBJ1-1,CSATAPLRDKVNTEAFF,TGCAGTGCTACGGCCCCCCTCCGGGACAAAGTGAACACTGAAGCTTTCTTT
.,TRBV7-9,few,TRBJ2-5,CASSSGQGGMETQYF,TGTGCCAGCAGCTCTGGACAGGGAGGGATGGAGACCCAGTACTTC
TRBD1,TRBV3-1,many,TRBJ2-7,CASSSSGTGFYEQYF,TGTGCCAGCAGCTCGTCCGGGACAGGCTTCTACGAGCAGTACTTC
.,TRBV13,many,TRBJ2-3,CASSLVGRSSFGTDTQYF,TGTGCCAGCAGCTTAGTGGGCCGAAGTTCGTTTGGCACAGATACGCAGTATTTT
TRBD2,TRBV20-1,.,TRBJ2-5,CSARASGGAETQYF,TGCAGTGCTAGGGCTAGCGGGGGGGCAGAGACCCAGTACTTC
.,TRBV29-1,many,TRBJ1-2,CSVNLGGPARGYTF,TGCAGCGTAAATCTCGGGGGGCCCGCTAGGGGCTACACCTTC
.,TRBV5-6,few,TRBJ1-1,CASSLLELNTEAFF,TGTGCCAGCAGCTTGTTAGAGCTGAACACTGAAGCTTTCTTT
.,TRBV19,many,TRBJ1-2,CASSIDRWDRANYGYTF,TGTGCCAGTAGTATAGACCGATGGGACCGAGCTAACTATGGCTACACCTTC
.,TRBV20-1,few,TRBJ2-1,CSAPLGEQFF,TGCAGTGCTCCCTTGGGGGAGCAGTTCTTC
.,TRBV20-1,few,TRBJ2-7,CSATAGGGLIEQYF,TGCAGTGCAACAGCAGGGGGGGGCCTTATCGAGCAGTACTTC
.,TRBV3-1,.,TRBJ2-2,CASSQASNTGELFF,TGTGCCAGCAGCCAAGCCTCGAACACCGGGGAGCTGTTTTTT
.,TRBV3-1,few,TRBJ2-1,CASSQGVAIPYNEQFF,TGTGCCAGCAGCCAAGGGGTGGCCATTCCTTACAATGAGCAGTTCTTC
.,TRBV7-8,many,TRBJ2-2,CASSPGPTRGLFF,TGTGCCAGCAGCCCCGGACCGACCCGTGGGCTGTTTTTT
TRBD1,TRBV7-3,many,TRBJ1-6,CASSPEDRAGSPLHF,TGTGCCAGCAGCCCGGAGGACAGGGCTGGTTCACCCCTCCACTTT
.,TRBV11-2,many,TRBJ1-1,CASSLDRGGRNTEAFF,TGTGCCAGCAGCTTAGATCGAGGCGGGAGGAACACTGAAGCTTTCTTT
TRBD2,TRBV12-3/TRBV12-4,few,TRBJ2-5,CASSGSGVGKETQYF,TGTGCCAGCAGTGGGAGCGGGGTTGGAAAAGAGACCCAGTACTTC
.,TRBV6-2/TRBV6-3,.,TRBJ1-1,CASSYGEGLNTEAFF,TGTGCCAGCAGTTACGGTGAGGGTCTAAACACTGAAGCTTTCTTT
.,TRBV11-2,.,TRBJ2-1,CASSLEGPPNEQFF,TGTGCCAGCAGCTTAGAGGGCCCACCCAATGAGCAGTTCTTC
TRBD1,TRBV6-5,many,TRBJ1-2,CASRGTGTFQDGYTF,TGTGCCAGCAGAGGGACAGGAACCTTCCAGGATGGCTACACCTTC
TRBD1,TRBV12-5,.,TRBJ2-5,CASGLNRGETQYF,TGTGCTAGTGGTTTGAACAGGGGGGAGACCCAGTACTTC
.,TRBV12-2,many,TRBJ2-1,CASRPQWARSSYNEQFF,TGTGCAAGTCGCCCCCAGTGGGCGAGGTCCAGCTACAATGAGCAGTTCTTC
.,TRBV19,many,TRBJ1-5,CASSIVGRGAESNQPQHF,TGTGCCAGTAGTATAGTGGGACGGGGCGCGGAAAGCAATCAGCCCCAGCATTTT
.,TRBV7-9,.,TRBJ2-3,CAEGGQSTDTQYF,TGTGCCGAGGGGGGACAGTCCACAGATACGCAGTATTTT
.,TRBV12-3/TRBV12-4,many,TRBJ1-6,CASSLSSGASAPLHF,TGTGCCAGCAGTTTAAGTTCCGGGGCCTCGGCACCCCTCCACTTT
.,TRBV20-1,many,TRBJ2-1,CSARDSRSGTNEQFF,TGCAGTGCTAGAGATTCCCGGAGCGGTACAAATGAGCAGTTCTTC
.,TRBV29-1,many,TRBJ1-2,CSVELGRLGYTF,TGCAGCGTTGAACTGGGAAGGCTTGGCTACACCTTC
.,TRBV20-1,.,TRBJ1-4,CSARGPATNEKLFF,TGCAGTGCTAGGGGCCCTGCAACTAATGAAAAACTGTTTTTT
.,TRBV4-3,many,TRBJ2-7,CASSQDKGQSYEQYF,TGCGCCAGCAGCCAAGATAAAGGACAGAGCTACGAGCAGTACTTC
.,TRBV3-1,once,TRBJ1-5,CASSQGVSQPQHF,TGTGCCAGCAGCCAAGGGGTGAGTCAGCCCCAGCATTTT
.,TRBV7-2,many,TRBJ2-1,CASSAVAGYDEQFF,TGTGCCAGCAGCGCCGTGGCAGGGTACGATGAGCAGTTCTTC
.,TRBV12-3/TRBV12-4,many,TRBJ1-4,CASSQQGTNEKLFF,TGTGCCAGCAGTCAACAGGGTACTAATGAAAAACTGTTTTTT
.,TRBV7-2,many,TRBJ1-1,CASSLGRTMNTEAFF,TGTGCCAGCAGCTTAGGGAGGACAATGAACACTGAAGCTTTCTTT
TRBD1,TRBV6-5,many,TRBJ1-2,CASSNTGVLNYGYTF,TGTGCCAGCAGTAACACAGGGGTTCTTAACTATGGCTACACCTTC
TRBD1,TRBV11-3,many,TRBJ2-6,CASSSGTGFAGANVLTF,TGTGCCAGCAGTTCGGGGACAGGGTTCGCTGGGGCCAACGTCCTGACTTTC
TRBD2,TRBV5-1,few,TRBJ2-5,CASGDSGGVETQYF,TGCGCCAGCGGGGATAGCGGGGGAGTAGAGACCCAGTACTTC
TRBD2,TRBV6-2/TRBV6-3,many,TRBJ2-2,CASSSSTGGTGELFF,TGTGCCAGCAGTTCCTCGACGGGGGGGACCGGGGAGCTGTTTTTT